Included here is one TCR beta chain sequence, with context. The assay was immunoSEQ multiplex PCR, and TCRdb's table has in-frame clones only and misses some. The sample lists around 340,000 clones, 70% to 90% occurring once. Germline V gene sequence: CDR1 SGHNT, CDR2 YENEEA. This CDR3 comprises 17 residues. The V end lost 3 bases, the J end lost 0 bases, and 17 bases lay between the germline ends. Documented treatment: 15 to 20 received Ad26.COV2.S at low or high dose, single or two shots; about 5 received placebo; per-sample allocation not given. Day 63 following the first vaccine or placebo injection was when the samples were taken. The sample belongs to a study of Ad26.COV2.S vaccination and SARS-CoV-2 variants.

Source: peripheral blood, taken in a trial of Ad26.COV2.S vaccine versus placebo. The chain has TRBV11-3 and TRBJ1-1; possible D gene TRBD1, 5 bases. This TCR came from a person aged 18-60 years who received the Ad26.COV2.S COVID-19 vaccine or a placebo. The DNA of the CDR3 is TGTGCCAGCAGCTTCACTACGAGTGGGGGAATGAACACTGAAGCTTTCTTT. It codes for CASSFTTSGGMNTEAFF.